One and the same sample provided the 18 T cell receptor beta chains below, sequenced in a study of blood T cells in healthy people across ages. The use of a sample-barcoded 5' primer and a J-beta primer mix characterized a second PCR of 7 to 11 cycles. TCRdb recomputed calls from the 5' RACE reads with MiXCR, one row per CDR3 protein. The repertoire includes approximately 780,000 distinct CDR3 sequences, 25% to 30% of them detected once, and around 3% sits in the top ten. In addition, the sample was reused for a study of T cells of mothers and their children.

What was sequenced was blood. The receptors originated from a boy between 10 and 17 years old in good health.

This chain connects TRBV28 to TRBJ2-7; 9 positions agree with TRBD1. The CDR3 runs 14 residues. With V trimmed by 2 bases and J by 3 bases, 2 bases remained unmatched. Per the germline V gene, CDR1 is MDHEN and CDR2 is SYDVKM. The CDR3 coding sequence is TGTGCCAGCAGTTTACCGGACAGGGGCTACGAGCAGTACTTC. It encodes CASSLPDRGYEQYF.

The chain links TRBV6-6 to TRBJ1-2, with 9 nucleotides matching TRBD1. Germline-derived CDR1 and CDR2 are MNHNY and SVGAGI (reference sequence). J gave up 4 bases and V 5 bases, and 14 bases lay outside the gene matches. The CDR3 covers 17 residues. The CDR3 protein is CASSAGTGPLSTYGYTF. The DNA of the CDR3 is TGTGCCAGCAGTGCCGGGACAGGGCCCTTATCTACCTATGGCTACACCTTC.

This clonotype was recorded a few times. The CDR3 is CSVEYQGRYGYTF. As DNA, the CDR3 is TGCAGCGTTGAGTATCAGGGCCGCTATGGCTACACCTTC. The chain joins TRBV29-1 to TRBJ1-2, with D possibly TRBD1 on 5 matching bases. Germline V gene data show CDR1 as SQVTM and CDR2 as ANQGSEA. The CDR3 is 13 amino acids. Trimming left V 3 bases short and J 4 bases short, with 12 bases between.

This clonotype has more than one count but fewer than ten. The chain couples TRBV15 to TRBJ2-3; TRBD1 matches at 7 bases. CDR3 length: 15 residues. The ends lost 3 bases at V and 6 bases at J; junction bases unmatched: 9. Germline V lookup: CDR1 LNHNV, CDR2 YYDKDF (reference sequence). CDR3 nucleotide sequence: TGTGCCACCAGCAGCTCGACAGGGTATACCGATACGCAGTATTTT. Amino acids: CATSSSTGYTDTQYF.

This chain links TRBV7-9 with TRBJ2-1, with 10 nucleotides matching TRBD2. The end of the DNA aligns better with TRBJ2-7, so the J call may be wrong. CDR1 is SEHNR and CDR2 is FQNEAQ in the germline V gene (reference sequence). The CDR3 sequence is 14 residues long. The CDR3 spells CASSRSGGRYEQYF. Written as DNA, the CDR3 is TGTGCCAGCAGCCGTAGCGGGGGGCGCTACGAGCAGTACTTC.

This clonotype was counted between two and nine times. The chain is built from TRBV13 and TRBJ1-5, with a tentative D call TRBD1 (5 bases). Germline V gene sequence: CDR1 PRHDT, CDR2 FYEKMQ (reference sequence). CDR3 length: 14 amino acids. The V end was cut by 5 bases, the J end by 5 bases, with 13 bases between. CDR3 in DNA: TGTGCCAGCAGCGACCGGGACCGGGATCAGCCCCAGCATTTT. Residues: CASSDRDRDQPQHF.

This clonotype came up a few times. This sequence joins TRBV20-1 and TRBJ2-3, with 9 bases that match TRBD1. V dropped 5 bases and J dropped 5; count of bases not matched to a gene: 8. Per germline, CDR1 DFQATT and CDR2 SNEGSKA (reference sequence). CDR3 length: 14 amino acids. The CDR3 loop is CSAGGDRERDTQYF. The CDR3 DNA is TGCAGTGCTGGGGGGGACAGGGAAAGAGATACGCAGTATTTT.

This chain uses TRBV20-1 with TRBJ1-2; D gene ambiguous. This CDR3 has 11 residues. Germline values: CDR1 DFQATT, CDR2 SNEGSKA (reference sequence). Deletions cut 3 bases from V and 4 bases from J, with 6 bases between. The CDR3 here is CSARAGYGYTF. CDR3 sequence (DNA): TGCAGTGCTAGGGCCGGCTATGGCTACACCTTC.

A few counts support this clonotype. CDR3 protein: CSARLRGAPATQYF. For the CDR3, the DNA is TGCAGTGCTAGATTACGTGGCGCCCCAGCTACGCAGTATTTT. The chain uses TRBV20-1 and TRBJ2-3; D uncertain. In germline, CDR1 is DFQATT, CDR2 SNEGSKA (reference sequence). The CDR3 length is 14 residues. The V gene lost 2 bases and the J gene lost 8 bases, with 17 bases spanning the gap.

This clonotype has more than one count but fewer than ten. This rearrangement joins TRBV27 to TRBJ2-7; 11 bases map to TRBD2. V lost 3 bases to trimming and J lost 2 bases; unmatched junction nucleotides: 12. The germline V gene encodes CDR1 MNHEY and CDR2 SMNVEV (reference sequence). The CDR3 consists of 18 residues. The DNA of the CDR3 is TGTGCCAGCAGTTTCGCCATTTTTTGGACTAGCGGGCCCTACGAGCAGTACTTC. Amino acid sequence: CASSFAIFWTSGPYEQYF.

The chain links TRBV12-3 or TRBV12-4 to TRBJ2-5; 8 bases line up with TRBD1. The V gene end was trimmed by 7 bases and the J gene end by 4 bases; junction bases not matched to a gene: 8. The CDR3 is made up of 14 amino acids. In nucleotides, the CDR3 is TGTGCCAGCACCCAGGGGGCAGGGCGAGAGACCCAGTACTTC. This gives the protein CASTQGAGRETQYF.

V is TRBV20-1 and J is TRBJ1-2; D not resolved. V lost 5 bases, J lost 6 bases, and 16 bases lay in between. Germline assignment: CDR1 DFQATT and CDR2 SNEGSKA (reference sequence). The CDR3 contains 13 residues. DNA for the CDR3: TGCAGTGCTCTTAAGGACGGATCGGATGGCTACACCTTC. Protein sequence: CSALKDGSDGYTF.

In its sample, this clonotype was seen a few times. The CDR3 DNA follows: TGTGCCAGCAGTTTTATACCGGGTGCCAGCTACGAGCAGTACTTC. Translation gives CASSFIPGASYEQYF. This chain joins TRBV12-3 or TRBV12-4 and TRBJ2-7; D is uncertain. Between the trimmed V and J ends, which lost 3 bases and 3 bases, there was a span of 15 bases. This CDR3 is built from 15 residues.

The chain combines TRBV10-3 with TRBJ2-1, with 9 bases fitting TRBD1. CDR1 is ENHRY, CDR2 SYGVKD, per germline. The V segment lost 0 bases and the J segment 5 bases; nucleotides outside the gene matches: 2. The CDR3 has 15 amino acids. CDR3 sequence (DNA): TGTGCCATCAGTGAGTCCGGGACAGGGAACAATGAGCAGTTCTTC. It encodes CAISESGTGNNEQFF.

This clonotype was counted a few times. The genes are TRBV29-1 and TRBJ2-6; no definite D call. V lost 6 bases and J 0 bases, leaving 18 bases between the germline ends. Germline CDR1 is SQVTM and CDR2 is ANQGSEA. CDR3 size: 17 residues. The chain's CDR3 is CSVFSGGLSSGANVLTF. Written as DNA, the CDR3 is TGCAGCGTCTTCTCGGGCGGTTTGAGCTCTGGGGCCAACGTCCTGACTTTC. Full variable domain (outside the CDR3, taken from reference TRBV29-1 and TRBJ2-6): SAVISQKPSRDICQRGTSLTIQCQVDSQVTMMFWYRQQPGQSLTLIATANQGSEATYESGFVIDKFPISRPNLTFSTLTVSNMSPEDSSIYLCSVFSGGLSSGANVLTFGAGSRLTVL.

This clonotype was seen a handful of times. The CDR3 is CSAGSDIQETQYF. The CDR3 DNA reads TGCAGTGCCGGGTCCGACATCCAAGAGACCCAGTACTTC. V and J are TRBV20-1 and TRBJ2-5; D remains unclear. V lost 6 bases to trimming and J lost 1 base, with 12 bases between them. The germline gives CDR1 DFQATT, CDR2 SNEGSKA (reference sequence). The CDR3 contains 13 residues.

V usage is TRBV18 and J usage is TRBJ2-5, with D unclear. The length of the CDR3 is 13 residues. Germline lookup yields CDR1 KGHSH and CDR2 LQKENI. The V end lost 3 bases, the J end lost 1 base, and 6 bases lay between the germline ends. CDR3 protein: CASSPFRQETQYF. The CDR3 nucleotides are TGTGCCAGCTCACCTTTTCGCCAAGAGACCCAGTACTTC.

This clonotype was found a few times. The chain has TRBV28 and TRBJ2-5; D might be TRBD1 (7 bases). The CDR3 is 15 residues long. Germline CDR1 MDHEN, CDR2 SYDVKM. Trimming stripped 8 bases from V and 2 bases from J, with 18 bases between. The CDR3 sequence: CASVRGASGQETQYF. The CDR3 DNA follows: TGTGCCAGCGTCAGGGGGGCGTCGGGTCAAGAGACCCAGTACTTC.